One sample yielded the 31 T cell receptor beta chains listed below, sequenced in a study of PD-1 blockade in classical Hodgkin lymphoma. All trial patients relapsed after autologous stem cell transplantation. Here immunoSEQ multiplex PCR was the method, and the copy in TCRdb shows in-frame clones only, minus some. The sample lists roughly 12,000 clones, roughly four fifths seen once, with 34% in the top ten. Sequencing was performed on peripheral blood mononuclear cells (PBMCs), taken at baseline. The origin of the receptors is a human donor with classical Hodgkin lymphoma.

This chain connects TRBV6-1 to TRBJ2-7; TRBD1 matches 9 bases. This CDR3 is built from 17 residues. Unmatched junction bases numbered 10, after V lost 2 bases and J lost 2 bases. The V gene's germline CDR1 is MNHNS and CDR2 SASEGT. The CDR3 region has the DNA TGTGCCAGCAGTGAACGGGAGACAGGGGGAAAGGCCTACGAGCAGTACTTC. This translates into CASSERETGGKAYEQYF.

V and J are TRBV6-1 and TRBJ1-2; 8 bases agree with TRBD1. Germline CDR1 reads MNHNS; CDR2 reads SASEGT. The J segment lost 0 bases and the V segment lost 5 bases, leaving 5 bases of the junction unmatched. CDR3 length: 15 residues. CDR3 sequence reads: CASSPQGAANYGYTF. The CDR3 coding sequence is TGTGCCAGCAGTCCCCAGGGGGCAGCTAACTATGGCTACACCTTC.

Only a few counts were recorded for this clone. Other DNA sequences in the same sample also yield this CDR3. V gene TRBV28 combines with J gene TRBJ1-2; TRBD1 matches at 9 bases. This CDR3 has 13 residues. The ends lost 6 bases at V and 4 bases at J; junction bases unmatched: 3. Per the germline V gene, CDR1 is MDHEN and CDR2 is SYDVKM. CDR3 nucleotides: TGTGCCAGCAGCTTGGGACAGGGCTATGGCTACACCTTC. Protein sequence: CASSLGQGYGYTF.

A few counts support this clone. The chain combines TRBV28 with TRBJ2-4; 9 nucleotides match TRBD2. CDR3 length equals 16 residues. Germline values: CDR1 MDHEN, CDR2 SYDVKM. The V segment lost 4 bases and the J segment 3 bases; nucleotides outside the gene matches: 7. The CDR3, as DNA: TGTGCCAGCAGTTCACCCCTAGCGGGGTTCAAAAACATTCAGTACTTC. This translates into CASSSPLAGFKNIQYF.

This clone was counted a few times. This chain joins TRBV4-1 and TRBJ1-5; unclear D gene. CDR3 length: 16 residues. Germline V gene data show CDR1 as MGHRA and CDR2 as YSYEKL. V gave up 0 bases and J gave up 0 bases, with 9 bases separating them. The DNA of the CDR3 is TGCGCCAGCAGCCAAGATCAGTCTAGTAGCAATCAGCCCCAGCATTTT. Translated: CASSQDQSSSNQPQHF.

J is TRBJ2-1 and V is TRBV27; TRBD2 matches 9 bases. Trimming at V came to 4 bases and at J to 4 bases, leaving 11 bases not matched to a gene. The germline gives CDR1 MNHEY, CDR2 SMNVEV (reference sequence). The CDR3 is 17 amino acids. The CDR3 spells CASSSQLSGGPYNEQFF. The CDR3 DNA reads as TGTGCCAGCAGTTCCCAATTAAGCGGGGGGCCGTACAATGAGCAGTTCTTC.

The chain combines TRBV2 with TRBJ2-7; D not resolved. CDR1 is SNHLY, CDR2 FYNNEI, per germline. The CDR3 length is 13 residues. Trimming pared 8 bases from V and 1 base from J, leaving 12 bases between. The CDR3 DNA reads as TGTGCCAGCGGAGCTGGGAATTCCTACGAGCAGTACTTC. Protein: CASGAGNSYEQYF.

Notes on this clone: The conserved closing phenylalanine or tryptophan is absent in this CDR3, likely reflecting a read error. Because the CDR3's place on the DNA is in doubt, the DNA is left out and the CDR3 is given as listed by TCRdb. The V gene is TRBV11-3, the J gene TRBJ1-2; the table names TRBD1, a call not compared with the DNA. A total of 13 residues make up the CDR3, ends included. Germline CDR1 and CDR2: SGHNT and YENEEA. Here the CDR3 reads CASSFLNRVWLHL.

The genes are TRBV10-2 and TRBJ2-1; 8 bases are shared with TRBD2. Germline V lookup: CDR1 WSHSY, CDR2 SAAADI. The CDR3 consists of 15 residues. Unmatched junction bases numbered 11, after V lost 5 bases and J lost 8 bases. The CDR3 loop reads CASSTAGAGKDEQFF. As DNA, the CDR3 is TGCGCCAGCAGTACAGCGGGGGCCGGGAAGGATGAGCAGTTCTTC.

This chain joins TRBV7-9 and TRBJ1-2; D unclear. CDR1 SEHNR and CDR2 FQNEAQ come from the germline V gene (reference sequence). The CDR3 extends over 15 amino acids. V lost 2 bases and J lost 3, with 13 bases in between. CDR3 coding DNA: TGTGCCAGCAGCTTAAAATTGGAGAGACACTATGGCTACACCTTC. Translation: CASSLKLERHYGYTF.

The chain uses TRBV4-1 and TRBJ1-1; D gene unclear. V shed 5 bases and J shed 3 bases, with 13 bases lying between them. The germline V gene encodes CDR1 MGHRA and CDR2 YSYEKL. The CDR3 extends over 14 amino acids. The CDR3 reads CASSGPTRDTEAFF. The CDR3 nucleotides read TGCGCCAGCAGCGGACCCACTCGGGACACTGAAGCTTTCTTT.

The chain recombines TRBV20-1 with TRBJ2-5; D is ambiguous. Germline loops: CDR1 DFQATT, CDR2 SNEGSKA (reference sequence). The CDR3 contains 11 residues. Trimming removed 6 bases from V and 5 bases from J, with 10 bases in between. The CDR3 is CSAPLIETQYF. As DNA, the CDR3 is TGCAGTGCCCCTTTAATTGAGACCCAGTACTTC.

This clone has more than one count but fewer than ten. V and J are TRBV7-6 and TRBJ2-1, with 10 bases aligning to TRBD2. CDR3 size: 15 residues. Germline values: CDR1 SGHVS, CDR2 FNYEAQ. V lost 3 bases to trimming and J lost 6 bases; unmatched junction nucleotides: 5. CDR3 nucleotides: TGTGCCAGCAGCTTGGGAAGCGGGGGGGCCAATGAGCAGTTCTTC. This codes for CASSLGSGGANEQFF.

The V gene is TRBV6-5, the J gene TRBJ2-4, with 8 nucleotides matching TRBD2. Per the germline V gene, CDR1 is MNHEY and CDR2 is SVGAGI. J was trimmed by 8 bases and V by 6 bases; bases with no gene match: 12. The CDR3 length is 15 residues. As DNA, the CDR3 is TGTGCCAGCAGCCCAGACTTCGGGGGGGAGCACATTCAGTACTTC. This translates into CASSPDFGGEHIQYF.

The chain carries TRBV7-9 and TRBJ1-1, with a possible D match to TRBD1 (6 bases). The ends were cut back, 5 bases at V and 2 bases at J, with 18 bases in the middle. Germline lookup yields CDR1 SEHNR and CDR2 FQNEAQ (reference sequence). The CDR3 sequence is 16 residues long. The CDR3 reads CASSNWTVQRNTEAFF. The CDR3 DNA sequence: TGTGCCAGCAGCAATTGGACAGTCCAGAGAAACACTGAAGCTTTCTTT.

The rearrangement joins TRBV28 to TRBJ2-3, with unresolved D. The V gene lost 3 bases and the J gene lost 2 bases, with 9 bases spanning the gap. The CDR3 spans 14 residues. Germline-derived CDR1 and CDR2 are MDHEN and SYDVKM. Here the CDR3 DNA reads TGTGCCAGCAGTTTGAATCTGAACACAGATACGCAGTATTTT. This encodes CASSLNLNTDTQYF.

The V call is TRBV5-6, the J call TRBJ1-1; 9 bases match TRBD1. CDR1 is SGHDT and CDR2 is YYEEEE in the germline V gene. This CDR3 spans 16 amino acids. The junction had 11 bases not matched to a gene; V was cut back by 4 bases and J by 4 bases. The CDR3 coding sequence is TGTGCCAGCAGCGCCCGACTAGGACAGGGGACCACTGAAGCTTTCTTT. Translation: CASSARLGQGTTEAFF.

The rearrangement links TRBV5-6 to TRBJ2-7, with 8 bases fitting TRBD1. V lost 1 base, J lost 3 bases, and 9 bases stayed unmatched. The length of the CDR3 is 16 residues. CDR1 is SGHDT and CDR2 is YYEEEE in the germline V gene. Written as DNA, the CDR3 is TGTGCCAGCAGCTTGTTCGGCGACAGGGGATTCTACGAGCAGTACGTC. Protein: CASSLFGDRGFYEQYV.

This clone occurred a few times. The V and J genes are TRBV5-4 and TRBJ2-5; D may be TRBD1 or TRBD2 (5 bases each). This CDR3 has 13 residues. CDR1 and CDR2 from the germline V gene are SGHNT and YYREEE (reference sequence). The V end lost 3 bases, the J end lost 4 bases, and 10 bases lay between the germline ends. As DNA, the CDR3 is TGTGCCAGCAGCTCTACTAGGGGAGAGACCCAGTACTTC. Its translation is CASSSTRGETQYF.

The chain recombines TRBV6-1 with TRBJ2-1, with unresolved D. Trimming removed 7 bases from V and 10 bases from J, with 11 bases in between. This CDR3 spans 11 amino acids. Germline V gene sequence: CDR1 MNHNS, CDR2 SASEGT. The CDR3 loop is CASISFREQFF. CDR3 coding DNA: TGTGCCAGCATCAGCTTCAGGGAGCAGTTCTTC.

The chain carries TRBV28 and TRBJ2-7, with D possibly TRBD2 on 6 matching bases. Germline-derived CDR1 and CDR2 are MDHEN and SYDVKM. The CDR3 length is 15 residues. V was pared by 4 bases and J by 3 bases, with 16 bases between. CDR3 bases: TGTGCCAGCAGTTCACCCTCTAGCGTCCACTACGAGCAGTACTTC. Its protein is CASSSPSSVHYEQYF.

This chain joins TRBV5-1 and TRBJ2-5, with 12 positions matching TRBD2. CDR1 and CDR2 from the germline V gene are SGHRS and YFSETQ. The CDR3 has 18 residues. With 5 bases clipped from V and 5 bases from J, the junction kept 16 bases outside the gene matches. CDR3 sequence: CASSYTSGGRTGQETQYF. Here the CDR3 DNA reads TGCGCCAGCAGTTATACTAGCGGGGGGCGAACCGGGCAGGAGACCCAGTACTTC.

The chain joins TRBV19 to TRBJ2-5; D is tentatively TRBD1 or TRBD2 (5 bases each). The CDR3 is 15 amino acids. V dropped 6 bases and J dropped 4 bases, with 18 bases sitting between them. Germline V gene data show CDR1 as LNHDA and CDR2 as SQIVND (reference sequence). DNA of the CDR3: TGTGCCAGTAGCCCTCGAGGGGTTCAACGAGAGACCCAGTACTTC. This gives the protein CASSPRGVQRETQYF. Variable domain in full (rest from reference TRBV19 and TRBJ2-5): DGGITQSPKYLFRKEGQNVTLSCEQNLNHDAMYWYRQDPGQGLRLIYYSQIVNDFQKGDIAEGYSVSREKKESFPLTVTSAQKNPTAFYLCASSPRGVQRETQYFGPGTRLLVL.

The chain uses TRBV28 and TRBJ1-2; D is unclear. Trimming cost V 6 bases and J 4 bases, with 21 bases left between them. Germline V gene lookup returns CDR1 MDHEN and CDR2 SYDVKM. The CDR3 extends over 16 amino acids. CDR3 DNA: TGTGCCAGCAGCTCAACAACGGCCTTTCCCCTCTATGGCTACACCTTC. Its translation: CASSSTTAFPLYGYTF.

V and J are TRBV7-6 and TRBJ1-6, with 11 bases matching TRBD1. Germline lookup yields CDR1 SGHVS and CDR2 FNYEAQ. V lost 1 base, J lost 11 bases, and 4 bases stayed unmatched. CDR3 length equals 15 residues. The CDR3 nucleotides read TGTGCCAGCAGCTTAGAGGGGACAGGGGGGACACCCCTCCACTTT. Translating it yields CASSLEGTGGTPLHF. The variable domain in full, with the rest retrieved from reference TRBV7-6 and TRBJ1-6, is GAGVSQSPRYKVTKRGQDVALRCDPISGHVSLYWYRQALGQGPEFLTYFNYEAQQDKSGLPNDRFSAERPEGSISTLTIQRTEQRDSAMYRCASSLEGTGGTPLHFGNGTRLTVT.

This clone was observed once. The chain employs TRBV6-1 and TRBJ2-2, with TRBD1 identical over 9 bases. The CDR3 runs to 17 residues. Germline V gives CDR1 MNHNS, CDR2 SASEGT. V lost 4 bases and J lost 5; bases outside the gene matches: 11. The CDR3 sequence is CASSGTTQGARTGELFF. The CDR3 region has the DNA TGTGCCAGCAGTGGAACTACACAGGGGGCCAGGACCGGGGAGCTGTTTTTT.

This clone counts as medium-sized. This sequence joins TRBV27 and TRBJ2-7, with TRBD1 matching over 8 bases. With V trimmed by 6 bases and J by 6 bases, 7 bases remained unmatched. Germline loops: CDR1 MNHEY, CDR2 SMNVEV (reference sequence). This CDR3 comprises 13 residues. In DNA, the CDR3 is TGTGCCAGCAGCCCGACAGGGGCCGGCGAGCAGTACGTC. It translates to CASSPTGAGEQYV.

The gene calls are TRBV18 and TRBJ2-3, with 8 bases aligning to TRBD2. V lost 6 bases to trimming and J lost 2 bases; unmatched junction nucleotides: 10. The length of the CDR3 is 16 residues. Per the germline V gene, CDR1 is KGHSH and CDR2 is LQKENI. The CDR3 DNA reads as TGTGCCAGCTCGCCTGGTAGCGGGGCCTACACAGATACGCAGTATTTT. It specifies CASSPGSGAYTDTQYF.

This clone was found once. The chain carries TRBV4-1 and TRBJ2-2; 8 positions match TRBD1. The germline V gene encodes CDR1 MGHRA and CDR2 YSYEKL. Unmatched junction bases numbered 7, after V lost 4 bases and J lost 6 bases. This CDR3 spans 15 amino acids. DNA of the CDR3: TGCGCCAGCAGCCTATACGCAGGGGGCTCCGGGGAGCTGTTTTTT. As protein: CASSLYAGGSGELFF.

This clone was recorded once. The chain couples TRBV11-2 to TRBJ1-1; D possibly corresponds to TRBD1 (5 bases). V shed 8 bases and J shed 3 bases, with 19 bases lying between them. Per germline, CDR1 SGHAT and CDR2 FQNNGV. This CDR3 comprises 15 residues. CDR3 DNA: TGTGCCAGCGCCACGGCCAGGACACCCTACACTGAAGCTTTCTTT. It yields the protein CASATARTPYTEAFF.

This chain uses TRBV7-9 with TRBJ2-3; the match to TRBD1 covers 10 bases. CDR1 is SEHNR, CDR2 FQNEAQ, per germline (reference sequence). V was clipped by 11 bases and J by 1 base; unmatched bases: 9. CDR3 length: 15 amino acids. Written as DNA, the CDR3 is TGTGCCTACCCCACCGGGACAGGGGGCACAGATACGCAGTATTTT. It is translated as CAYPTGTGGTDTQYF.